Here is one TCR beta chain with its context. Its antigen is still unknown. The data were obtained in a study of CXCR3-negative and CXCR3-positive naive CD8 T cells. The study's findings and limits: Greater hydrophobicity was found in TRB CDR3s of CXCR3-positive naive cells than of CXCR3-negative naive cells.

cDNA libraries for TRB were generated by 5' RACE incorporating UMI labels. After re-calling the 5' RACE reads, TCRdb lists one entry per CDR3 protein, DNA absent. The repertoire shows tens of thousands of distinct CDR3 sequences; the top ten hold 0.55% to 0.7%. The CDR3 totals 15 residues. CDR1 is SGHKS, CDR2 YYEKEE, per germline (reference sequence). Sequenced input: naive CXCR3+ CD8+ T cells from blood. Subset of the sample: CD45RO-CCR7+CD27+CD95- naive CD8+ T cells expressing CXCR3 (TNR3+). The receptor comes from a human donor in good health. Some clones in this sample may be carry-over from other donors' samples. The rearrangement links TRBV5-5 to TRBJ1-2; there is no DNA to check the TCRdb D call of TRBD1. CDR3 protein: CASSLVSDRSYGYTF.